The 22 T cell receptor beta chains below all came from one sample that was sequenced in a study of monozygotic twins with inflammatory bowel disease. TCRdb reworked the 5' RACE reads into one entry per CDR3 protein, no DNA. This listing includes approximately 330,000 distinct CDR3 sequences. Sequencing used blood. Source of these receptors: a human donor with ulcerative colitis or Crohn's disease, or a healthy co-twin of an affected twin (not recorded which).

The gene calls are TRBV5-4 and TRBJ2-3; TCRdb designates TRBD1, a call that cannot be tested without DNA. Germline V lookup: CDR1 SGHNT, CDR2 YYREEE (reference sequence). CDR3 length: 17 amino acids. CDR3 amino acids: CASSRRQIQTSTDTQYF.

This chain uses TRBV27 with TRBJ1-5; TCRdb proposes TRBD1, but this gene call is untestable without DNA. Germline-derived CDR1 and CDR2 are MNHEY and SMNVEV (reference sequence). The CDR3 extends over 16 amino acids. CDR3 sequence reads: CASSPWTGSTDQPQHF.

This chain uses TRBV5-4 with TRBJ2-1. Germline lookup yields CDR1 SGHNT and CDR2 YYREEE (reference sequence). CDR3 length: 15 residues. CDR3 residues: CASSSVRTTNNEQFF.

This rearrangement joins TRBV3-1 to TRBJ2-1; TCRdb lists TRBD1, though no DNA is available to test this call. The germline V gene encodes CDR1 LGHDT and CDR2 YNNKEL (reference sequence). CDR3 length equals 18 residues. The CDR3 loop reads CASSQDGPREPLYNEQFF.

The J gene is TRBJ1-1, the V gene TRBV5-1. Germline V gives CDR1 SGHRS, CDR2 YFSETQ. CDR3 length: 13 residues. The CDR3 loop reads CASRRVGFSEAFF.

This sequence joins TRBV14 and TRBJ1-1. Germline loops: CDR1 SGHDN, CDR2 FVKESK. The CDR3 covers 13 residues. CDR3 loop: CASSRFEAPEAFF. Together with reference TRBV14 and TRBJ1-1, the CDR3 gives the full variable domain: EAGVTQFPSHSVIEKGQTVTLRCDPISGHDNLYWYRRVMGKEIKFLLHFVKESKQDESGMPNNRFLAERTGGTYSTLKVQPAELEDSGVYFCASSRFEAPEAFFGQGTRLTVV.

The V gene is TRBV6-2 or TRBV6-3, the J gene TRBJ1-2; TCRdb's D gene call, TRBD1, goes unchecked for lack of DNA. The CDR3 totals 20 residues. CDR1 is MNHEY and CDR2 is SVGEGT in the germline V gene. The CDR3 protein is CASDTRDRGLVNERAYGYTF.

This chain connects TRBV4-1 to TRBJ2-3; TCRdb designates TRBD1, a call that cannot be tested without DNA. The CDR3 loop spans 17 amino acids. CDR1 and CDR2 (germline): MGHRA, YSYEKL. The CDR3 region is CASSQGTKGARTDTQYF.

The chain has TRBV19 and TRBJ1-6. The germline gives CDR1 LNHDA, CDR2 SQIVND (reference sequence). The CDR3 length is 15 residues. CDR3 residues: CASSTAAGYNSPLHF. Full variable domain (rest looked up from reference TRBV19 and TRBJ1-6): DGGITQSPKYLFRKEGQNVTLSCEQNLNHDAMYWYRQDPGQGLRLIYYSQIVNDFQKGDIAEGYSVSREKKESFPLTVTSAQKNPTAFYLCASSTAAGYNSPLHFGNGTRLTVT.

V gene TRBV12-3 or TRBV12-4 combines with J gene TRBJ2-7; TCRdb's D call, TRBD1, is unchecked because there is no DNA. There are 16 residues in the CDR3. CDR3 sequence reads: CASSDTSLGQAYEQYF.

The chain joins TRBV28 to TRBJ2-3; TCRdb proposes TRBD1, but this gene call is untestable without DNA. This CDR3 is 15 amino acids long. Germline V lookup: CDR1 MDHEN, CDR2 SYDVKM. CDR3 amino acids: CASSPRGWTRDTQYF.

The gene calls are TRBV7-8 and TRBJ1-1; there is no DNA to check the TCRdb D call of TRBD1. Germline V gives CDR1 SGHVS, CDR2 FQNEAQ. This CDR3 is built from 15 residues. The CDR3 region is CASSLAQGRNTEAFF.

This sequence joins TRBV4-3 and TRBJ1-1. CDR3 length equals 15 residues. The V gene's germline CDR1 is LGHNA and CDR2 YSLEER. The CDR3: CASSQDQEMNTEAFF.

CDR3: CASSSSGTGIPDTQYF. This chain uses TRBV5-1 with TRBJ2-3; TCRdb returns TRBD1, unconfirmable since there is no DNA. Germline V gene sequence: CDR1 SGHRS, CDR2 YFSETQ. This CDR3 comprises 16 residues.

CDR3 in amino acids: CASSLGPAGGPEQYF. The rearrangement joins TRBV7-2 to TRBJ2-7; no DNA is available, so the TRBD2 call from TCRdb remains unchecked. Germline CDR1 and CDR2: SGHTA and FQGNSA. The CDR3 has 15 amino acids.

The chain is built from TRBV3-1 and TRBJ2-5; TCRdb names TRBD1, which stays unverified in the absence of DNA. Germline CDR1 LGHDT, CDR2 YNNKEL (reference sequence). The CDR3 length is 14 residues. CDR3 loop: CASSYGTMVKTQYF.

CDR3 sequence reads: CASSHRRGLAIDTQYF. The gene calls are TRBV3-1 and TRBJ2-3; the D gene TCRdb calls, TRBD1, cannot be checked with no DNA. CDR1 and CDR2 (germline): LGHDT, YNNKEL (reference sequence). The CDR3 is 16 residues long.

This sequence joins TRBV7-9 and TRBJ2-2; with no DNA, the TCRdb D assignment of TRBD1 cannot be verified. Germline V lookup: CDR1 SEHNR, CDR2 FQNEAQ (reference sequence). The CDR3 has 16 residues. The CDR3 spells CASSLSWTGDTGELFF. The full variable domain, with the rest looked up from reference TRBV7-9 and TRBJ2-2, is DTGVSQNPRHKITKRGQNVTFRCDPISEHNRLYWYRQTLGQGPEFLTYFQNEAQLEKSRLLSDRFSAERPKGSFSTLEIQRTEQGDSAMYLCASSLSWTGDTGELFFGEGSRLTVL.

This chain connects TRBV6-2 or TRBV6-3 to TRBJ2-2; lacking DNA, the TRBD1 call made by TCRdb goes unchecked. CDR1 and CDR2 from the germline V gene are MNHEY and SVGEGT. There are 15 residues in the CDR3. The CDR3 spells CASRDGTGPTGELFF.

V and J are TRBV5-1 and TRBJ1-2. Germline CDR1 reads SGHRS; CDR2 reads YFSETQ. The CDR3 spans 13 residues. CDR3 in amino acids: CASSLDSGSGYTF.

This rearrangement joins TRBV5-1 to TRBJ1-5; with no DNA, the TCRdb D assignment of TRBD1 cannot be verified. The germline V gene encodes CDR1 SGHRS and CDR2 YFSETQ. CDR3 length equals 15 residues. CDR3 in amino acids: CASSKDRGENQPQHF.

The chain has TRBV5-1 and TRBJ1-2; checking the TCRdb D call of TRBD1 is not possible without DNA. The CDR3 is 14 residues long. Germline lookup yields CDR1 SGHRS and CDR2 YFSETQ. Here the CDR3 reads CASSLPQGENGYTF.